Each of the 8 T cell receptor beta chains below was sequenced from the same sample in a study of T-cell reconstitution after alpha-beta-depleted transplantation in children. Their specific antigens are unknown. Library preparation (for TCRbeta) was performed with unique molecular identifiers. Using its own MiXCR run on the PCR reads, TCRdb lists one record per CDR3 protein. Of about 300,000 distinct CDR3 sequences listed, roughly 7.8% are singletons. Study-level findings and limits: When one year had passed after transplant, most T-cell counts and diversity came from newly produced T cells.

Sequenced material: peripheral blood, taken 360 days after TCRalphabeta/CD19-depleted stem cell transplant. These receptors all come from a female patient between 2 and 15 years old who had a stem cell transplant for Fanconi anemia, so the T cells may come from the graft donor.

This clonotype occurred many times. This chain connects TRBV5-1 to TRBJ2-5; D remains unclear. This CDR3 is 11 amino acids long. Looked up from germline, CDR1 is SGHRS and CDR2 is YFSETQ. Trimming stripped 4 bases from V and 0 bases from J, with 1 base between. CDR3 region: CASSDQETQYF. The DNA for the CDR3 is TGCGCCAGCAGCGACCAAGAGACCCAGTACTTC.

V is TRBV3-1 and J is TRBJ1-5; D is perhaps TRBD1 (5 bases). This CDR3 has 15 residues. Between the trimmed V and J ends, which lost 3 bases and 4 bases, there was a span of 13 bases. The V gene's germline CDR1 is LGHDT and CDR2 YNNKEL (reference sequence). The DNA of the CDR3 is TGTGCCAGCAGCCAGGGGGACGTGGAGAATCAGCCCCAGCATTTT. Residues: CASSQGDVENQPQHF.

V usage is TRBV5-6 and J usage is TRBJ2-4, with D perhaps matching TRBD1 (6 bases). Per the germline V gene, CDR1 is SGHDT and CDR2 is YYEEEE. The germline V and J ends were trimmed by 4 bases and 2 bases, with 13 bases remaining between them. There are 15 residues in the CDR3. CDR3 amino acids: CASSIDRLSKNIQYF. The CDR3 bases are TGTGCCAGCAGCATCGACAGGTTGTCCAAAAACATTCAGTACTTC. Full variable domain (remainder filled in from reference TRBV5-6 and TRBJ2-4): DAGVTQSPTHLIKTRGQQVTLRCSPKSGHDTVSWYQQALGQGPQFIFQYYEEEERQRGNFPDRFSGHQFPNYSSELNVNALLLGDSALYLCASSIDRLSKNIQYFGAGTRLSVL.

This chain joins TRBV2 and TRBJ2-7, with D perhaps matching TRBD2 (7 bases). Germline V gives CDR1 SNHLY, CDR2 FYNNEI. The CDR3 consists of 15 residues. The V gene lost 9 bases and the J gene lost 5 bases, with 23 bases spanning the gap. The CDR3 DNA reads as TGTGCCAGTAGGCTCGATTGGGGGGGCCCCCACGAGCAGTACTTC. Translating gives CASRLDWGGPHEQYF. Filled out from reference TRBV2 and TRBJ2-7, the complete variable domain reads EPEVTQTPSHQVTQMGQEVILRCVPISNHLYFYWYRQILGQKVEFLVSFYNNEISEKSEIFDDQFSVERPDGSNFTLKIRSTKLEDSAMYFCASRLDWGGPHEQYFGPGTRLTVT.

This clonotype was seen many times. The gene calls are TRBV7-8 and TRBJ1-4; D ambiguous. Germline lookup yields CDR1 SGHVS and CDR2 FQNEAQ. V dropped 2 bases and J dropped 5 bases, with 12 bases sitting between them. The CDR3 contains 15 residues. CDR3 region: CASSLPRSINEKLFF. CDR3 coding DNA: TGTGCCAGCAGCTTACCAAGATCCATAAATGAAAAACTGTTTTTT. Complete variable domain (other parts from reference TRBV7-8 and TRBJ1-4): GAGVSQSPRYKVAKRGQDVALRCDPISGHVSLFWYQQALGQGPEFLTYFQNEAQLDKSGLPSDRFFAERPEGSVSTLKIQRTQQEDSAVYLCASSLPRSINEKLFFGSGTQLSVL.

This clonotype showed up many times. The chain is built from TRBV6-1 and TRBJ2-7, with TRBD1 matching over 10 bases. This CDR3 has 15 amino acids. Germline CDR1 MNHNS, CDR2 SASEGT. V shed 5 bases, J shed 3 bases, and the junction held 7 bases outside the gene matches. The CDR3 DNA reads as TGTGCCAGCAGTACCGGGACAGGGGCTTACTACGAGCAGTACTTC. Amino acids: CASSTGTGAYYEQYF.

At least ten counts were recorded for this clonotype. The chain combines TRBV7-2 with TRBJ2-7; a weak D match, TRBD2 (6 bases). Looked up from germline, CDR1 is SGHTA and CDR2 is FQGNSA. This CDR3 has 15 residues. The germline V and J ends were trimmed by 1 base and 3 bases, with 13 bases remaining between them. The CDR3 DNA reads TGTGCCAGCAGCTTAGGGGGGAGGTGGGTCTACGAGCAGTACTTC. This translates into CASSLGGRWVYEQYF.

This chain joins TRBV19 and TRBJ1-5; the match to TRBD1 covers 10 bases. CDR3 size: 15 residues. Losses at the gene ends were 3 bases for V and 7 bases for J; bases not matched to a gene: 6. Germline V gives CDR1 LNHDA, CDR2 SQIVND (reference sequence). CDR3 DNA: TGTGCCAGTAGTATTGGGACAGGGGAAGAACAGCCCCAGCATTTT. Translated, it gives CASSIGTGEEQPQHF.